One TCR beta chain is described in this entry. The antigen is not known. Germline V gene data show CDR1 as SGHTA and CDR2 as FQGNSA. The ends lost 2 bases at V and 7 bases at J; junction bases unmatched: 11. There are 17 residues in the CDR3. The record originates from a study of CD8 T cells in ankylosing spondylitis. Study results and caveats: Some of the motif variants had earlier been found in reactive arthritis patients' fluid and blood. Relatively rare in peripheral blood, disease-linked clones were also CD8+. For ankylosing spondylitis blood, a TCR beta motif of about eight highly homologous variants appeared characteristic. Matched ankylosing spondylitis synovial fluid reportedly contained a significantly enriched population of disease-linked clones.

Preparation of TCR beta libraries was done by quantitative 5'-RACE with molecular barcodes. TCRdb redid the calling of the 5' RACE reads with MiXCR, one entry per CDR3 protein. The table includes around 890,000 distinct CDR3 sequences, over 9.5% detected once. The specimen was blood, either unsorted or a sorted T cell fraction (not recorded which). The receptor was isolated from a male donor with ankylosing spondylitis. This chain links TRBV7-2 with TRBJ2-7; 13 bases align to TRBD2. This CDR3 is CASSLRFSRLAGGEQYF. CDR3 bases: TGTGCCAGCAGCTTACGGTTTTCGAGACTAGCGGGAGGTGAGCAGTACTTC.